Sequencing of this T cell receptor (beta chain) was carried out in a study of regulatory T cells in long-lasting Graves disease. Study-wide findings and caveats: With 2,500 to 3,500 shared public clonotypes, persistent patients exceeded new patients, who shared more than 900.

There are 13 residues in the CDR3. Trimming pared 5 bases from V and 7 bases from J, leaving 12 bases between. Germline loops: CDR1 LNHNV, CDR2 YYDKDF (reference sequence). The time point denotes: newly diagnosed GD, antithyroid drugs for less than 3 months. The TCR library used RNA extracted from PBMCs. A note on this clonotype: Its antigen is not known.

Investigators prepared the TCR beta libraries by applying iRepertoire HTBI primers and Arm-PCR of CDR3 regions. Original data processing: In the combined samples, 62 TRBV and more than twelve TRBJ segments were identified. TCRdb re-analysed the multiplex PCR reads in MiXCR, keeping a single row per CDR3 protein. V and J calls and clone size were set by TCRdb, not the authors. The table includes 320,000 or so distinct CDR3 sequences, over 15% detected once. The chain uses TRBV15 and TRBJ1-5, with D unclear. The TCR sequence derives from a female donor with Graves disease. Material: peripheral blood mononuclear cells (PBMCs), obtained at new diagnosis, from a patient treated with antithyroid drugs. CDR3 nucleotide sequence: TGTGCCACCAGCGACACAGAAGAACAGCCCCAGCATTTT. Translated, it gives CATSDTEEQPQHF.